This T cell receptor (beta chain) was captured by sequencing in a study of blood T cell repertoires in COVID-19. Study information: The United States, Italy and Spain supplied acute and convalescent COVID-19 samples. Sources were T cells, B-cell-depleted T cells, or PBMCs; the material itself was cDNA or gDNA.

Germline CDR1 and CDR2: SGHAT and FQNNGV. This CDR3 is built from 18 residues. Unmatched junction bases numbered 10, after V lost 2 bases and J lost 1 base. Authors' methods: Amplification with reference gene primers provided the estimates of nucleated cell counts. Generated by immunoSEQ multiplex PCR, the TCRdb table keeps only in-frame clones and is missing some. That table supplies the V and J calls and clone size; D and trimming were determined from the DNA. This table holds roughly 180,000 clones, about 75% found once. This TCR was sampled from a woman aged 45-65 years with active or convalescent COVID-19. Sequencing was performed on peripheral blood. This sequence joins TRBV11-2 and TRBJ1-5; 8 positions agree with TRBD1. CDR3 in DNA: TGTGCCAGCAGCTTACTCGGACAGGGATTGGCAAGCAATCAGCCCCAGCATTTT. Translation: CASSLLGQGLASNQPQHF.